These T cell receptor beta chains were read from a single sample in a study of T cell responses to AZD1222 COVID-19 vaccine. This table comes from immunoSEQ multiplex PCR, and its TCRdb copy is limited to in-frame clones, with some not included. This sample carries 150,000 to 200,000 clones, approximately 90% of them seen once, and the ten largest clones take about 1.5%. The material was peripheral blood, obtained 28 days after the second AZD1222 dose. The receptors derive from an adult who received the AZD1222 COVID-19 vaccine. Each CDR3 is given with its conserved first and last residue. The D gene is left open where the match is weak. Clone size is stated in some rows and not others, as once, few, many or a class when expanded.

v_call,j_call,d_call,clone_size,cdr3_nt,cdr3_aa
TRBV3-1/TRBV3-2,TRBJ2-2,-,-,TGTGCCAGCAGCCTTAAGTTTGCGGGTCTATACACCGGGGAGCTGTTTTTT,CASSLKFAGLYTGELFF
TRBV19,TRBJ2-1,-,-,TGTGCCAGTAGTATCTATCTCCGGGGAAGGGAGCAGTTCTTC,CASSIYLRGREQFF
TRBV6-5,TRBJ1-2,-,-,TGTGCCAGCACGCCCCGGACAGCCTTCCCCAATGGCTACACCTTC,CASTPRTAFPNGYTF
TRBV6-5,TRBJ2-3,-,-,TGTGCCAGCAGTCTAAGAAACAGCTTCCCGCAGTATTTT,CASSLRNSFPQYF
TRBV15,TRBJ1-2,-,-,TGTGCCACCAGCAGAGATACGGCAGATCAAGGCTATGGCTACACCTTC,CATSRDTADQGYGYTF
TRBV7-2,TRBJ2-7,-,once,TGTGCCAGCAGCTTAGGGGCAGGGAACGGCGAGCAGTACTTC,CASSLGAGNGEQYF
TRBV10-3,TRBJ1-2,TRBD1,-,TGTGCCATCAGTGAAGGGACAGATTATGGCTACACCTTC,CAISEGTDYGYTF
TRBV5-6,TRBJ1-1,-,-,TGTGCCAGCAGGGTTGCTTTGAACACTGAAGCTTTCTTT,CASRVALNTEAFF
TRBV12-3/TRBV12-4,TRBJ1-3,-,once,TGTGCCAGCAGTTTAAGGAACAGAAACACCATATATTTT,CASSLRNRNTIYF
TRBV5-6,TRBJ1-2,-,-,TGTGCCAGCAGCTTAACAGGTGCACCGGGCTACACCTTC,CASSLTGAPGYTF
TRBV14,TRBJ1-6,-,-,TGTGCCAGCAGCCAAGAGGGCCATTCACCCCTCCACTTT,CASSQEGHSPLHF